The 3 T cell receptor beta chains listed next were all sequenced from one sample in a study of T cells in narcolepsy. Method: immunoSEQ multiplex PCR; TCRdb's copy keeps in-frame clones and lacks some. The sample lists about 18,000 clones; 85% to 90% were seen once. Sequencing was carried out using memory (CD45RA-) CD4+ T cells from blood. Receptors originate from a human donor in good health.

The chain is built from TRBV7-9 and TRBJ1-2; 9 positions match TRBD1. Germline V gene lookup returns CDR1 SEHNR and CDR2 FQNEAQ (reference sequence). V was clipped by 6 bases and J by 6 bases; unmatched bases: 8. The CDR3 is 14 amino acids. The CDR3 region has the DNA TGTGCCAGCAGTCCCGGGACAGGGCGTGATGGCTACACCTTC. This sequence encodes CASSPGTGRDGYTF.

This clone was recorded only once. The rearrangement joins TRBV19 to TRBJ1-1; 10 nucleotides line up with TRBD1. The J segment lost 8 bases and the V segment lost 5 bases, leaving 2 bases of the junction unmatched. This CDR3 comprises 12 residues. Germline lookup yields CDR1 LNHDA and CDR2 SQIVND (reference sequence). CDR3 sequence reads: CASSQTGGEAFF. The CDR3 coding sequence is TGTGCCAGTAGTCAGACAGGGGGCGAAGCTTTCTTT.

The chain links TRBV5-5 to TRBJ2-1; TRBD1 matches 11 bases. The CDR3 extends over 15 amino acids. With V trimmed by 4 bases and J by 4 bases, 4 bases remained unmatched. Germline V gives CDR1 SGHKS, CDR2 YYEKEE (reference sequence). For the CDR3, the DNA is TGTGCCAGCAGCGTCGGGACAGGGGGGTACAATGAGCAGTTCTTC. Protein sequence: CASSVGTGGYNEQFF.